This record looks at one TCR beta chain sequence and its context. This sample was included in a study of CD8 T cells in Susac syndrome. Deletions cut 4 bases from V and 0 bases from J, with 15 bases between. This CDR3 is built from 16 residues. Looked up from germline, CDR1 is MDHEN and CDR2 is SYDVKM. Reverse transcription of roughly 0.45 to 1 ug RNA used random hexamers. Across 54 Vbeta and 13 Jbeta, TCR beta CDR3 was amplified with immunoSEQ multiplex PCR. TCRdb re-derived calls from the immunoSEQ multiplex PCR reads in MiXCR, one entry per CDR3 protein. The sample yields approximately 180,000 distinct CDR3 sequences, about 93% seen once.

The chain is built from TRBV28 and TRBJ1-2, with D possibly matching TRBD1 (6 bases). This clonotype was sampled from a human donor with Susac syndrome. Source material: CD4+ T cells from PBMCs. This CDR3 reads CASSSTNRAANYGYTF. As DNA, the CDR3 is TGTGCCAGCAGTTCGACGAACAGGGCCGCTAACTATGGCTACACCTTC.